Below, 19 T cell receptor beta chains from the same sample are listed, as sequenced in a study of T cell repertoires in cytomegalovirus infection. Each CDR3 protein gets one entry after TCRdb re-called the reads with MiXCR. The data show about a million distinct CDR3 sequences, less than 35% seen once. Their target antigens are unknown. The sample here was cultured CD8+ T cells from PBMCs, taken from culture after CMV antigen stimulation. Receptor source: a human donor in good health (CMV status not recorded). Some clones in this sample may be carry-over from other donors' samples.

In its sample, this clonotype was seen a few times. This chain connects TRBV14 to TRBJ2-7; no reliable D call. CDR3 length: 15 amino acids. Trimming stripped 0 bases from V and 3 bases from J, with 12 bases between. CDR1 and CDR2 from the germline V gene are SGHDN and FVKESK. CDR3 region: CASSQDWAPIYEQYV. CDR3 in DNA: TGTGCCAGCAGCCAAGATTGGGCACCAATCTACGAGCAGTACGTC.

The genes are TRBV14 and TRBJ2-7; 8 nucleotides line up with TRBD2. Germline CDR1 SGHDN, CDR2 FVKESK. V gave up 4 bases and J gave up 1 base; unmatched junction bases: 6. CDR3 length equals 15 residues. CDR3 coding DNA: TGTGCCAGCAGCCTGGGCGGGGGGCCTTCCTACGAGCAGTACGTC. Translation gives CASSLGGGPSYEQYV.

This rearrangement joins TRBV6-5 to TRBJ2-3; D is unclear. The CDR3 consists of 14 residues. The ends were cut back, 8 bases at V and 3 bases at J, with 15 bases in the middle. Looked up from germline, CDR1 is MNHEY and CDR2 is SVGAGI. The CDR3 reads CASFPRGRTDTQYF. In DNA form, the CDR3 reads TGTGCCAGCTTCCCTCGAGGTCGGACAGATACGCAGTATTTT.

This clonotype was seen a few times. The chain joins TRBV5-6 to TRBJ1-1, with D perhaps TRBD1 (6 bases). Trimming removed 0 bases from V and 5 bases from J, with 23 bases in between. Germline assignment: CDR1 SGHDT and CDR2 YYEEEE. CDR3 length: 18 residues. CDR3 DNA sequence: TGTGCCAGCAGCTTGGGGGGGGCGCTGATACCATTCGAAACTGAAGCTTTCTTT. Its protein product is CASSLGGALIPFETEAFF.

This chain joins TRBV18 and TRBJ2-1; D unresolved. The CDR3 consists of 14 residues. Germline CDR1 is KGHSH and CDR2 is LQKENI. With 0 bases removed from V and 6 bases from J, the gap between germline ends came to 9 bases. CDR3 loop: CASSPPRSSNEQFF. In DNA form, the CDR3 reads TGTGCCAGCTCACCACCGAGGAGTAGCAATGAGCAGTTCTTC.

The chain links TRBV24-1 to TRBJ2-3, with a weak D call TRBD2 (5 bases). CDR1 and CDR2 (germline): KGHDR, SFDVKD. This CDR3 has 16 residues. Trimming took off 3 bases at V and 0 bases at J, with 12 bases between the two ends. The CDR3 protein is CATSDAGISSTDTQYF. CDR3 nucleotides: TGTGCCACCAGTGATGCCGGGATTTCTAGCACAGATACGCAGTATTTT.

This clonotype was counted a few times. The chain is built from TRBV7-9 and TRBJ2-2; 13 bases are shared with TRBD2. CDR1 and CDR2 from the germline V gene are SEHNR and FQNEAQ (reference sequence). The CDR3 length is 18 residues. The V gene end was trimmed by 4 bases and the J gene end by 2 bases; junction bases not matched to a gene: 7. This CDR3 is CASSSPGTSGTNTGELFF. CDR3 nucleotide sequence: TGTGCCAGCAGCTCGCCCGGGACTAGCGGGACCAACACCGGGGAGCTGTTTTTT.

This clonotype occurred a few times. The rearrangement uses TRBV6-5 and TRBJ2-5, with D possibly matching TRBD2 (5 bases). The CDR3 is 16 residues long. V lost 5 bases and J 5 bases, leaving 21 bases between the germline ends. CDR1 and CDR2 (germline): MNHEY, SVGAGI. The CDR3 nucleotides are TGTGCCAGCAGTGCCCCTGGGAGCCGCCCAACGGAGACCCAGTACTTC. This translates into CASSAPGSRPTETQYF.

The chain has TRBV7-6 and TRBJ2-1; 13 bases agree with TRBD2. CDR3 size: 17 residues. Germline V gene data show CDR1 as SGHVS and CDR2 as FNYEAQ. V shed 4 bases and J 0 bases; nucleotides not matched to a gene: 3. Here the CDR3 DNA reads TGTGCCAGCAGCTCCGGACTAGCGGGGGACTCCTACAATGAGCAGTTCTTC. Its protein is CASSSGLAGDSYNEQFF.

V gene TRBV9 combines with J gene TRBJ1-2; 11 positions agree with TRBD1. CDR1 and CDR2 from the germline V gene are SGDLS and YYNGEE. CDR3 length: 17 amino acids. Trimming at V came to 2 bases and at J to 5 bases, leaving 11 bases not matched to a gene. CDR3 protein: CASSVDRGQPPGYGYTF. CDR3 DNA sequence: TGTGCCAGCAGCGTGGACAGGGGGCAACCACCGGGATATGGCTACACCTTC.

This clonotype was observed a few times. The rearrangement links TRBV10-1 to TRBJ2-3; 12 positions agree with TRBD2. J lost 7 bases, V lost 8 bases, and 10 bases had no gene match. From germline, CDR1 is WNHNN and CDR2 SYGVQD (reference sequence). The CDR3 extends over 15 amino acids. The CDR3: CASSQTSGGPNTQYF. The CDR3 region has the DNA TGCGCCAGCTCTCAGACTAGCGGGGGACCAAATACGCAGTATTTT.

A few counts support this clonotype. This rearrangement joins TRBV15 to TRBJ2-4; D is possibly TRBD2 (5 bases). Germline CDR1 is LNHNV and CDR2 is YYDKDF (reference sequence). The germline V and J ends were trimmed by 3 bases and 0 bases, with 15 bases remaining between them. This CDR3 contains 17 residues. The CDR3 nucleotides are TGTGCCACCAGCAGGAGCGAGGGTACACTAGCCAAAAACATTCAGTACTTC. Its protein is CATSRSEGTLAKNIQYF.

This clonotype was observed a handful of times. The chain uses TRBV11-3 and TRBJ2-3, with TRBD2 as a possible D gene (5 bases). V lost 5 bases to trimming and J lost 4 bases, with 13 bases between them. This CDR3 has 14 residues. Germline lookup yields CDR1 SGHNT and CDR2 YENEEA. CDR3 sequence reads: CASSNRERADTQYF. CDR3 nucleotides: TGTGCCAGCAGCAACCGAGAGAGGGCAGATACGCAGTATTTT.

With respect to this clonotype: At one end, the junction sequence differs from germline, possibly due to a read error. The V call is TRBV27, the J call TRBJ2-7, with D perhaps assigned TRBD1 or TRBD2 (6 bases each). Germline lookup yields CDR1 MNHEY and CDR2 SMNVEV (reference sequence). The CDR3 sequence is 11 residues long. CDR3 region: CVSGGGYEQYF. The CDR3 nucleotides read TGTGTCAGCGGAGGGGGTTACGAGCAGTACTTC.

This clonotype was observed a few times. CDR3 residues: CASRPGLLYEQYF. DNA for the CDR3: TGTGCCAGCAGACCGGGACTGCTCTACGAGCAGTACTTC. The chain combines TRBV6-2 or TRBV6-3 with TRBJ2-7, with a possible D match to TRBD2 (6 bases). This CDR3 contains 13 residues. Looked up from germline, CDR1 is MNHEY and CDR2 is SVGEGT. The V gene lost 6 bases and the J gene lost 3 bases, with 12 bases spanning the gap.

The chain carries TRBV7-6 and TRBJ2-6; D may correspond to TRBD1 or TRBD2 (5 bases each). CDR1 and CDR2 (germline): SGHVS, FNYEAQ. The V gene lost 7 bases and the J gene lost 0 bases, with 13 bases spanning the gap. The CDR3 loop spans 16 amino acids. In DNA, the CDR3 is TGTGCCAGCAACCAGGGACGGGCCTCTGGGGCCAACGTCCTGACTTTC. Translation: CASNQGRASGANVLTF.

There are a few counts of this clonotype. This chain uses TRBV27 with TRBJ1-5, with D unclear. CDR3 length: 14 amino acids. Germline V gene lookup returns CDR1 MNHEY and CDR2 SMNVEV (reference sequence). Trimming left V 2 bases short and J 9 bases short, with 14 bases between. The CDR3 DNA reads as TGTGCCAGCAGTTTAGTAGGCGATTCGGGGCCCCAGCATTTT. This gives the protein CASSLVGDSGPQHF.

The rearrangement joins TRBV19 to TRBJ2-7; D is ambiguous. The CDR3 has 14 residues. Trimming removed 5 bases at V and 2 bases at J, with 13 bases between. Germline V lookup: CDR1 LNHDA, CDR2 SQIVND (reference sequence). The CDR3 loop reads CASSFSFGAYEQYF. In nucleotides, the CDR3 is TGTGCCAGTAGTTTCTCCTTTGGGGCCTACGAGCAGTACTTC.

This clonotype came up a few times. At one end, the junction sequence differs from germline, possibly due to a read error. The chain links TRBV5-1 to TRBJ2-5; 7 nucleotides line up with TRBD1. The germline V gene has CDR1 SGHRS and CDR2 YFSETQ. The CDR3 has 14 residues. The CDR3 protein is CASSPDRVQETQYF. The CDR3 DNA reads as TGTGCCAGCTCACCCGACAGGGTTCAAGAGACCCAGTACTTC.